One sample yielded the 4 T cell receptor beta chains listed below, sequenced in a study of cytomegalovirus exposure and HLA in healthy donors. The PCR used 60 Vbeta and 13 Jbeta primers. Measured with immunoSEQ multiplex PCR; TCRdb has only the in-frame clones, and not every one. This table has around 170,000 clones, 75% to 85% appearing once. Sequenced sample: PBMCs. Receptors were obtained from a woman aged 18-29 years in good health and CMV-seronegative.

Comment on this clone: The same CDR3 also results from other DNA sequences found in this sample. This chain connects TRBV19 to TRBJ1-5; D call uncertain. This CDR3 has 12 amino acids. The V gene's germline CDR1 is LNHDA and CDR2 SQIVND (reference sequence). The V end was cut by 3 bases, the J end by 6 bases, with 6 bases between. CDR3 nucleotide sequence: TGTGCCAGTAGTATTCCAGGTCAGCCCCAGCATTTT. It is translated as CASSIPGQPQHF.

CDR3 in DNA: TGTGCCAGTAGCCCTTGGAGCTCCTACAATGAGCAGTTCTTC. This translates into CASSPWSSYNEQFF. The chain joins TRBV19 to TRBJ2-1; unclear D gene. Germline CDR1 LNHDA, CDR2 SQIVND (reference sequence). The CDR3 consists of 14 residues. Between the trimmed V and J ends, which lost 6 bases and 0 bases, there was a span of 9 bases.

The chain uses TRBV6-5 and TRBJ2-7, with 7 bases aligning to TRBD1. The CDR3 covers 15 residues. Losses at the gene ends were 2 bases for V and 0 bases for J; bases not matched to a gene: 4. Germline values: CDR1 MNHEY, CDR2 SVGAGI. This CDR3 reads CASSYGDSNSYEQYF. For the CDR3, the DNA is TGTGCCAGCAGTTACGGGGACAGCAACTCCTACGAGCAGTACTTC.

The chain recombines TRBV15 with TRBJ2-4, with a tentative D call TRBD1 (5 bases). Trimming cost V 5 bases and J 6 bases, with 8 bases left between them. CDR3 size: 12 residues. Germline lookup yields CDR1 LNHNV and CDR2 YYDKDF (reference sequence). The CDR3 nucleotides are TGTGCCACCAGCGGGGCCTTAAACATTCAGTACTTC. It codes for CATSGALNIQYF.